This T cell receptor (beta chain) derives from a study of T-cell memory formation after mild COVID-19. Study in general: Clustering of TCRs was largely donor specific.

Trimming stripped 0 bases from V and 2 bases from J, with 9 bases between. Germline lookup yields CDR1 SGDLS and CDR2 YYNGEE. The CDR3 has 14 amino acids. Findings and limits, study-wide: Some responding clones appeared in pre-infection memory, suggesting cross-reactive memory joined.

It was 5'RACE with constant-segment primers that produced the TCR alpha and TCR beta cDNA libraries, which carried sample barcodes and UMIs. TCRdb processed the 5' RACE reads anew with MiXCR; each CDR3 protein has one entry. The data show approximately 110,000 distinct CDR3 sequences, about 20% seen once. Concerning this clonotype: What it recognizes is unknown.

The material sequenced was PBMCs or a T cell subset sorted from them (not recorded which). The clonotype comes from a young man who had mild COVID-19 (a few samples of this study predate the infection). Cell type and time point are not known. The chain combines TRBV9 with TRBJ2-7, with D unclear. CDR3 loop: CASSVDRTPYEQYF. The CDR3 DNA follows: TGTGCCAGCAGCGTAGACCGTACCCCCTACGAGCAGTACTTC.